This T cell receptor (beta chain) comes out of a study of T cells after yellow fever vaccination. Study overall: Any fraction with a low cell number was prepared using SMART-Seq v4 Ultra Low Input.

The CDR3 extends over 14 amino acids. Looked up from germline, CDR1 is LNHDA and CDR2 is SQIVND (reference sequence). The ends were cut back, 8 bases at V and 0 bases at J, with 13 bases in the middle. This clonotype was counted between two and nine times. Template switching with 5'RACE generated the TCR cDNA and added a universal primer site and UMIs. TCRdb recomputed calls from the 5' RACE reads with MiXCR, one row per CDR3 protein. Among 300,000 to 400,000 distinct CDR3 sequences listed, about 10% were seen once. This sequence was found in a man younger than 35 who received the YFV17D yellow fever vaccine. The chain recombines TRBV19 with TRBJ1-1; D is possibly TRBD1 (6 bases). The starting material was CD4+ T cells sorted from PBMCs, obtained 45 days after the yellow fever booster vaccination. CDR3 DNA: TGTGCCAGTCATTCCCAGGGGATGAACACTGAAGCTTTCTTT. The encoded protein is CASHSQGMNTEAFF.